The clone carrying this T cell receptor beta chain appeared a few times. The data originate from a study of blood T cell repertoires in COVID-19. In the study overall: COVID-19 samples collected from the United States, Italy and Spain covered acute and convalescent phases. PBMCs, B-cell-depleted T cells, or T cells provided the cDNA or gDNA that made up the material.

Source study methods: Estimated nucleated cell counts came from reference gene primer amplification. Here immunoSEQ multiplex PCR was the method, and the copy in TCRdb shows in-frame clones only, minus some. V and J calls and clone size are given by that table; D and trimming were obtained from the DNA. The sample holds roughly 100,000 clones, over 70% seen once. Trimming cost V 5 bases and J 6 bases, with 10 bases left between them. Germline CDR1 reads SGHNT; CDR2 reads YENEEA. CDR3 length: 13 residues. Sequenced material: peripheral blood. The sequence was collected from a man in his 60s with acute or convalescent COVID-19. The rearrangement uses TRBV11-3 and TRBJ2-2; no clear D gene. CDR3 residues: CASSPQLAGELFF. The CDR3 DNA reads TGTGCCAGCAGCCCTCAGCTAGCCGGGGAGCTGTTTTTT.